The next 22 T cell receptor beta chains were all read from a single sample in a study of CD8+ T cells in alopecia areata. Extraction of RNA preceded its reverse transcription into cDNA, which served as the sequencing template. Clones were read by immunoSEQ multiplex PCR, and TCRdb kept only the in-frame ones, dropping some. The table includes just over 30,000 clones, about two thirds detected once. The sample was NKG2D-high CD8+ T cells sorted from blood. Receptor source: a human donor with alopecia areata.

The CDR3 nucleotides are TGTGCCGCTGCAGGAAACTCTGGGGCCAACGTCCTGACTTTC. It codes for CAAAGNSGANVLTF. The V call is TRBV27, the J call TRBJ2-6, with D unclear. The germline V and J ends were trimmed by 11 bases and 0 bases, with 11 bases remaining between them. CDR3 size: 14 residues. Germline V lookup: CDR1 MNHEY, CDR2 SMNVEV (reference sequence).

This clone was observed a single time. This rearrangement joins TRBV29-1 to TRBJ2-3, with 9 bases aligning to TRBD2. The CDR3 covers 18 residues. V lost 5 bases to trimming and J lost 2 bases; unmatched junction nucleotides: 17. The germline gives CDR1 SQVTM, CDR2 ANQGSEA. CDR3 in amino acids: CSVHGLLGAGGTTDTQYF. The CDR3 nucleotides are TGCAGCGTTCATGGACTACTGGGAGCGGGGGGTACCACAGATACGCAGTATTTT.

This clone has a handful of counts. The chain combines TRBV29-1 with TRBJ2-3; 10 bases are shared with TRBD2. V was pared by 3 bases and J by 1 base, with 13 bases of the junction left unmatched. Germline assignment: CDR1 SQVTM and CDR2 ANQGSEA. The CDR3 consists of 18 residues. CDR3 amino acids: CSVEEAVSGLAGTDTQYF. DNA of the CDR3: TGCAGCGTTGAGGAGGCAGTGTCCGGACTAGCGGGCACAGATACGCAGTATTTT.

This chain joins TRBV7-9 and TRBJ2-7; a weak D match, TRBD1 (6 bases). The germline V and J ends were trimmed by 10 bases and 0 bases, with 13 bases remaining between them. This CDR3 contains 13 residues. Germline V gives CDR1 SEHNR, CDR2 FQNEAQ (reference sequence). The CDR3 nucleotides read TGTGCCACCCAAACGGGACACTCCTACGAGCAGTACTTC. It codes for CATQTGHSYEQYF.

This clone has just a few counts. The chain is built from TRBV6-6 and TRBJ1-4, with D tentatively TRBD1 (5 bases). V gave up 7 bases and J gave up 7 bases, with 16 bases separating them. Germline CDR1 is MNHNY and CDR2 is SVGAGI (reference sequence). CDR3 length: 14 amino acids. The CDR3 sequence: CASNPRGAREKLFF. The CDR3 nucleotides read TGTGCCAGCAACCCGCGAGGGGCCCGTGAAAAACTGTTTTTT.

This clone appeared a few times. The rearrangement joins TRBV28 to TRBJ1-4; D is possibly TRBD1 (5 bases). V shed 11 bases and J shed 0 bases, with 10 bases lying between them. CDR1 and CDR2 from the germline V gene are MDHEN and SYDVKM. This CDR3 is built from 13 residues. CDR3: CASGQATNEKLFF. The CDR3 region has the DNA TGTGCCTCGGGGCAGGCAACTAATGAAAAACTGTTTTTT.

This clone has more than one count but fewer than ten. This chain links TRBV10-2 with TRBJ2-7; D is unclear. The CDR3 extends over 11 amino acids. V lost 2 bases and J lost 4, with 3 bases in between. From germline, CDR1 is WSHSY and CDR2 SAAADI. CDR3 nucleotides: TGCGCCAGCAGTGAGGGTTACGAGCAGTACTTC. Its protein is CASSEGYEQYF.

This clone was seen only a few times. This chain links TRBV27 with TRBJ2-3, with TRBD2 identical over 7 bases. The V gene's germline CDR1 is MNHEY and CDR2 SMNVEV (reference sequence). Unmatched junction bases numbered 16, after V lost 4 bases and J lost 6 bases. CDR3 length: 17 residues. For the CDR3, the DNA is TGTGCCAGCAGTTACCCCCTGGCTAGCGGATATATTGATACGCAGTATTTT. Protein: CASSYPLASGYIDTQYF.

The CDR3, as DNA: TGTGCCAGCCGGAGCGGGAGTTACGAGCAGTACTTC. Translated: CASRSGSYEQYF. The chain uses TRBV28 and TRBJ2-7, with TRBD2 matching 8 bases. V lost 8 bases and J lost 4; bases outside the gene matches: 4. In germline, CDR1 is MDHEN, CDR2 SYDVKM. The CDR3 totals 12 residues.

This clone was seen only once. This sequence joins TRBV5-1 and TRBJ2-2; D may be TRBD2 (5 bases). The germline V and J ends were trimmed by 4 bases and 2 bases, with 9 bases remaining between them. CDR3 length equals 14 residues. The germline gives CDR1 SGHRS, CDR2 YFSETQ. This CDR3 is CASSPGINTGELFF. CDR3 nucleotide sequence: TGCGCCAGCAGCCCGGGGATTAACACCGGGGAGCTGTTTTTT.

The V call is TRBV10-3, the J call TRBJ2-1; 7 nucleotides agree with TRBD1. The CDR3 sequence is 19 residues long. Germline V CDR1 and CDR2: ENHRY, SYGVKD. The V and J ends lost 8 bases and 4 bases, in that order; junction bases with no gene match: 23. The CDR3 DNA is TGTGCCATCGCACCAGGACAGGACACGAATAGCAGGGCATACAATGAGCAGTTCTTC. Amino acid sequence: CAIAPGQDTNSRAYNEQFF.

The chain couples TRBV27 to TRBJ2-7; D gene uncertain. From germline, CDR1 is MNHEY and CDR2 SMNVEV (reference sequence). Trimming cost V 8 bases and J 0 bases, with 8 bases left between them. There are 12 residues in the CDR3. The CDR3 coding sequence is TGTGCCAGCCGCTCGAGCTCCTACGAGCAGTACTTC. Amino acids: CASRSSSYEQYF.

The chain employs TRBV6-1 and TRBJ2-1; 8 bases map to TRBD1. The V and J ends lost 5 bases and 4 bases, in that order; junction bases with no gene match: 7. In germline, CDR1 is MNHNS, CDR2 SASEGT. The CDR3 covers 15 residues. The CDR3 loop is CASSPPGQAYNEQFF. The CDR3 region has the DNA TGTGCCAGCAGTCCTCCGGGACAGGCTTACAATGAGCAGTTCTTC.

V and J are TRBV6-5 and TRBJ2-1; TRBD2 agrees at 11 bases. Germline loops: CDR1 MNHEY, CDR2 SVGAGI. V lost 8 bases and J lost 8; bases outside the gene matches: 11. The CDR3 runs to 15 residues. CDR3 protein: CASYPLAGGWDEQFF. The CDR3 coding sequence is TGTGCCAGCTACCCCTTAGCGGGAGGGTGGGATGAGCAGTTCTTC.

This clone was detected only once. The rearrangement uses TRBV7-9 and TRBJ1-4; D is ambiguous. The germline CDR1 and CDR2 sequences are SEHNR and FQNEAQ (reference sequence). The length of the CDR3 is 15 residues. Trimming pared 5 bases from V and 0 bases from J, leaving 10 bases between. Here the CDR3 reads CASSPAYATNEKLFF. For the CDR3, the DNA is TGTGCCAGCAGCCCCGCATATGCAACTAATGAAAAACTGTTTTTT.

This rearrangement joins TRBV7-9 to TRBJ2-2; D not certain. The CDR3 is 9 amino acids. Germline V gene data show CDR1 as SEHNR and CDR2 as FQNEAQ (reference sequence). CDR3 amino acids: CATEGELFF. CDR3 coding DNA: TGTGCTACCGAAGGGGAGCTGTTTTTT. The full variable domain, rest sourced from reference TRBV7-9 and TRBJ2-2, is DTGVSQNPRHKITKRGQNVTFRCDPISEHNRLYWYRQTLGQGPEFLTYFQNEAQLEKSRLLSDRFSAERPKGSFSTLEIQRTEQGDSAMYLCATEGELFFGEGSRLTVL.

This rearrangement joins TRBV19 to TRBJ1-1; perhaps TRBD1 as D (6 bases). Germline CDR1 LNHDA, CDR2 SQIVND (reference sequence). V was pared by 3 bases and J by 3 bases, with 14 bases between. The CDR3 has 15 residues. Written as DNA, the CDR3 is TGTGCCAGTAGTATTTTTGGGGGGCGGTACACTGAAGCTTTCTTT. It encodes CASSIFGGRYTEAFF. Complete variable domain (other parts from reference TRBV19 and TRBJ1-1): DGGITQSPKYLFRKEGQNVTLSCEQNLNHDAMYWYRQDPGQGLRLIYYSQIVNDFQKGDIAEGYSVSREKKESFPLTVTSAQKNPTAFYLCASSIFGGRYTEAFFGQGTRLTVV.

CDR3 amino acids: CASSDFDPSYEQYF. The CDR3, as DNA: TGTGCCAGCAGTGACTTTGACCCCTCCTACGAGCAGTACTTC. The gene calls are TRBV25-1 and TRBJ2-7; D call uncertain. The CDR3 is made up of 14 amino acids. Trimming cost V 3 bases and J 0 bases, with 9 bases left between them. The germline V gene has CDR1 MGHDK and CDR2 SYGVNS.

This chain joins TRBV10-1 and TRBJ2-6; 7 bases are a match to TRBD1. The CDR3 length is 18 residues. With 3 bases clipped from V and 0 bases from J, the junction kept 8 bases outside the gene matches. Germline CDR1 reads WNHNN; CDR2 reads SYGVQD (reference sequence). CDR3 sequence (DNA): TGCGCCAGCAGTGACTACAGGGGTGGGAGCTCTGGGGCCAACGTCCTGACTTTC. This sequence encodes CASSDYRGGSSGANVLTF.

The chain uses TRBV27 and TRBJ2-1; TRBD2 matches 7 bases. The junction had 1 base not matched to a gene; V was cut back by 3 bases and J by 8 bases. The CDR3 runs 12 residues. Germline V CDR1 and CDR2: MNHEY, SMNVEV (reference sequence). CDR3 nucleotides: TGTGCCAGCAGTTTTCGGGGGGATGAGCAGTTCTTC. Encoded protein: CASSFRGDEQFF.

This clone is termed medium-sized (0.01 to 0.1%). The chain links TRBV19 to TRBJ2-2, with D hard to call. The CDR3 is 13 amino acids. V lost 3 bases, J lost 5 bases, and 7 bases lay in between. The germline V gene has CDR1 LNHDA and CDR2 SQIVND (reference sequence). The CDR3 reads CASSMTRTGELFF. In DNA form, the CDR3 reads TGTGCCAGTAGTATGACCCGAACCGGGGAGCTGTTTTTT.

The rearrangement uses TRBV4-1 and TRBJ2-1; D is unclear. The germline V and J ends were trimmed by 4 bases and 2 bases, with 12 bases remaining between them. Germline V gene sequence: CDR1 MGHRA, CDR2 YSYEKL. The CDR3 covers 15 residues. The CDR3 reads CASSLPNTPYNEQFF. DNA for the CDR3: TGCGCCAGCAGCCTACCTAATACCCCCTACAATGAGCAGTTCTTC.